Presented here are 20 T cell receptor beta chains from one specimen sequenced in a study of T cell repertoires in cytomegalovirus infection. TCRdb reprocessed the reads with MiXCR, giving one entry per CDR3 protein. This table holds 450,000 to 650,000 distinct CDR3 sequences, roughly 29% found once. Sequenced material: PBMCs. The receptors here all came from a human donor in good health (CMV status not recorded). Some clones in this sample may be carry-over from other donors' samples.

The rearrangement uses TRBV18 and TRBJ1-5; no definite D call. This CDR3 comprises 13 residues. CDR1 and CDR2 from the germline V gene are KGHSH and LQKENI. Trimming left V 2 bases short and J 5 bases short, with 7 bases between. DNA for the CDR3: TGTGCCAGCTCACCAGCAATTTATCAGCCCCAGCATTTT. It codes for CASSPAIYQPQHF.

This chain links TRBV7-2 with TRBJ2-1; 9 positions agree with TRBD2. The V gene end was trimmed by 6 bases and the J gene end by 6 bases; junction bases not matched to a gene: 9. The CDR3 totals 15 residues. CDR1 and CDR2 (germline): SGHTA, FQGNSA. CDR3 in amino acids: CASREPLAGLNEQFF. Here the CDR3 DNA reads TGTGCCAGCAGGGAACCTCTAGCGGGACTCAATGAGCAGTTCTTC.

This clonotype was observed a handful of times. The V and J genes are TRBV4-3 and TRBJ1-1; TRBD1 might be the D (6 bases). From germline, CDR1 is LGHNA and CDR2 YSLEER. V lost 1 base to trimming and J lost 3 bases, with 15 bases between them. The CDR3 has 16 residues. The CDR3 spells CASSQAQGQGDTEAFF. In nucleotides, the CDR3 is TGCGCCAGCAGCCAAGCACAGGGCCAAGGGGACACTGAAGCTTTCTTT.

This clonotype was recorded a few times. The chain links TRBV20-1 to TRBJ2-1; 7 nucleotides align to TRBD2. Germline V lookup: CDR1 DFQATT, CDR2 SNEGSKA (reference sequence). The CDR3 has 13 residues. The trim removed 6 bases at V and 6 bases at J, leaving 8 bases unmatched. CDR3 nucleotides: TGCAGTGCCCAAAAACAGCGGGGCAATGAGCAGTTCTTC. The encoded protein is CSAQKQRGNEQFF.

This clonotype was seen at least ten times. The chain links TRBV6-2 or TRBV6-3 to TRBJ2-3; TRBD2 aligns across 11 bases. The V segment lost 5 bases and the J segment 2 bases; nucleotides outside the gene matches: 3. The germline CDR1 and CDR2 sequences are MNHEY and SVGEGT. This CDR3 contains 15 residues. The CDR3 sequence is CASSPGLADTDTQYF. CDR3 in DNA: TGTGCCAGCAGTCCGGGACTAGCGGACACAGATACGCAGTATTTT.

The CDR3: CASFQRAGDGYTF. The CDR3 region has the DNA TGTGCCAGCTTTCAGCGGGCCGGGGATGGCTACACCTTC. V and J are TRBV6-2 or TRBV6-3 and TRBJ1-2; D is undetermined. CDR1 and CDR2 (germline): MNHEY, SVGEGT. V lost 8 bases to trimming and J lost 6 bases, with 16 bases between them. The CDR3 runs to 13 residues.

In regard to this clonotype: A read error may produce the germline difference seen at one junction end. The gene calls are TRBV2 and TRBJ1-2; no reliable D call. Per germline, CDR1 SNHLY and CDR2 FYNNEI. The CDR3 consists of 12 residues. CDR3 nucleotide sequence: TGTGCCGGCAGTGACTCTATCTATGGCTACACCTTC. Translating it yields CAGSDSIYGYTF.

The chain links TRBV7-9 to TRBJ2-2; D is unresolved. V was pared by 2 bases and J by 0 bases, with 7 bases between. Germline V gene sequence: CDR1 SEHNR, CDR2 FQNEAQ (reference sequence). The CDR3 has 15 residues. The CDR3 loop is CASSLPGANTGELFF. The CDR3 DNA is TGTGCCAGCAGCTTACCGGGCGCGAACACCGGGGAGCTGTTTTTT.

The DNA for the CDR3 is TGCAGCGTTGAATCCCAGGGGTCGACCTATGATGGCTACACCTTC. Translated: CSVESQGSTYDGYTF. The rearrangement uses TRBV29-1 and TRBJ1-2; weak D call: TRBD1 (6 bases). Germline CDR1 and CDR2: SQVTM and ANQGSEA. Trimming cost V 2 bases and J 6 bases, with 19 bases left between them. There are 15 residues in the CDR3.

The V and J genes are TRBV2 and TRBJ2-5; TRBD1 agrees at 8 bases. Germline CDR1 is SNHLY and CDR2 is FYNNEI. Trimming cost V 4 bases and J 1 base; bases outside gene matches: 5. The CDR3 covers 15 residues. CDR3 sequence reads: CASSVRGQAQETQYF. CDR3 nucleotide sequence: TGTGCCAGCAGTGTGCGGGGACAGGCCCAAGAGACCCAGTACTTC.

This clonotype was picked up a small number of times. V usage is TRBV28 and J usage is TRBJ2-3; 10 bases agree with TRBD2. CDR1 and CDR2 from the germline V gene are MDHEN and SYDVKM. CDR3 size: 16 residues. The V and J ends lost 3 bases and 6 bases, in that order; junction bases with no gene match: 9. CDR3 sequence reads: CASSLWSSGSADTQYF. The DNA for the CDR3 is TGTGCCAGCAGTTTGTGGTCTAGCGGGAGCGCTGATACGCAGTATTTT.

CDR3 protein: CASSLVPSGGSGVCSYNEQFF. The CDR3 DNA sequence: TGTGCCAGCAGCTTAGTGCCCTCAGGCGGTAGCGGGGTATGTTCCTACAATGAGCAGTTCTTC. The rearrangement joins TRBV7-2 to TRBJ2-1; TRBD2 agrees at 8 bases. The V and J ends lost 1 base and 1 base, in that order; junction bases with no gene match: 18. The CDR3 contains 21 residues. The V gene's germline CDR1 is SGHTA and CDR2 FQGNSA.

This clonotype was seen at least ten times. This chain joins TRBV7-2 and TRBJ2-3, with 9 bases fitting TRBD2. Looked up from germline, CDR1 is SGHTA and CDR2 is FQGNSA. V trimming: 5 bases; J trimming: 5 bases; junction bases outside the gene matches: 8. The CDR3 contains 15 residues. CDR3 DNA: TGTGCCAGCAGCACTCCGGGACTAGCTGTAGATACGCAGTATTTT. Translated: CASSTPGLAVDTQYF.

This clonotype was detected a few times. The chain couples TRBV6-6 to TRBJ2-1; D is uncertain. Germline assignment: CDR1 MNHNY and CDR2 SVGAGI (reference sequence). The CDR3 consists of 13 residues. The V end lost 2 bases, the J end lost 4 bases, and 6 bases lay between the germline ends. CDR3 bases: TGTGCCAGCAGTTACGTTCTGTACAATGAGCAGTTCTTC. It encodes CASSYVLYNEQFF.

As DNA, the CDR3 is TGTGCCACCAGTTTGGCCGGGGAGCTGTTTTTT. Protein: CATSLAGELFF. The chain recombines TRBV24-1 with TRBJ2-2, with D unclear. V gave up 6 bases and J gave up 6 bases, with 4 bases separating them. The CDR3 has 11 residues. Germline CDR1 and CDR2: KGHDR and SFDVKD.

This clonotype showed up many times. V gene TRBV7-9 combines with J gene TRBJ2-5, with TRBD2 as a possible D gene (6 bases). In germline, CDR1 is SEHNR, CDR2 FQNEAQ (reference sequence). Trimming stripped 4 bases from V and 5 bases from J, with 20 bases between. The CDR3 contains 16 residues. The CDR3 is CASSSVGGPDSETQYF. The CDR3 nucleotides are TGTGCCAGCAGCTCAGTGGGGGGACCGGACTCGGAGACCCAGTACTTC.

This sequence joins TRBV7-2 and TRBJ2-2; D is unresolved. V lost 1 base to trimming and J lost 11 bases, with 8 bases between them. This CDR3 contains 12 residues. Germline V CDR1 and CDR2: SGHTA, FQGNSA. The CDR3 region is CASSLDFFELFF. In DNA form, the CDR3 reads TGTGCCAGCAGCTTAGACTTCTTTGAGCTGTTTTTT.

V gene TRBV7-8 combines with J gene TRBJ1-4; D is uncertain. The germline CDR1 and CDR2 sequences are SGHVS and FQNEAQ. CDR3 length equals 14 residues. V dropped 0 bases and J dropped 10 bases, with 12 bases sitting between them. The CDR3 sequence: CASSLAPAEGKLFF. The CDR3 DNA sequence: TGTGCCAGCAGCTTAGCGCCAGCCGAGGGAAAACTGTTTTTT.

The sample holds many counts of this clonotype. The chain employs TRBV19 and TRBJ2-7, with 7 nucleotides matching TRBD2. Germline CDR1 LNHDA, CDR2 SQIVND (reference sequence). Unmatched junction bases numbered 5, after V lost 3 bases and J lost 0 bases. The CDR3 has 15 amino acids. CDR3 amino acids: CASSIGGGSSYEQYF. CDR3 DNA: TGTGCCAGTAGTATCGGTGGCGGGAGCTCCTACGAGCAGTACTTC. The whole variable domain, filled in from reference TRBV19 and TRBJ2-7, reads DGGITQSPKYLFRKEGQNVTLSCEQNLNHDAMYWYRQDPGQGLRLIYYSQIVNDFQKGDIAEGYSVSREKKESFPLTVTSAQKNPTAFYLCASSIGGGSSYEQYFGPGTRLTVT.

This clonotype was counted only a few times. CDR3 region: CASSARGWGGDNEQFF. The CDR3 DNA follows: TGTGCCAGCAGCGCCCGTGGGTGGGGGGGGGACAATGAGCAGTTCTTC. J is TRBJ2-1 and V is TRBV7-2; 7 nucleotides line up with TRBD2. The CDR3 spans 16 residues. Germline loops: CDR1 SGHTA, CDR2 FQGNSA. Trimming took 5 bases from V and 5 from J; bases not matched to a gene: 12.